This record concerns one TCR beta chain sequence. Method: immunoSEQ multiplex PCR; TCRdb's copy keeps in-frame clones and lacks some. The sample has fewer than 80,000 clones, about 70% seen once. Germline V lookup: CDR1 SGHAT, CDR2 FQNNGV. V was trimmed by 3 bases and J by 8 bases, leaving 10 bases between them. This CDR3 has 13 residues. This specimen belongs to a study of PD-1 blockade in classical Hodgkin lymphoma. After autologous stem cell transplantation all patients relapsed, and prior brentuximab vedotin exposure differed between cohorts. Best outcomes ranged across complete response, partial response and progressive disease.

The chain employs TRBV11-2 and TRBJ1-4, with D uncertain. This specimen was peripheral blood mononuclear cells (PBMCs), taken before the second cycle of nivolumab. This receptor was taken from a human donor with classical Hodgkin lymphoma. Here the CDR3 DNA reads TGTGCCAGCAGCTTCGAACCCCAAGAAAAACTGTTTTTT. Amino acids: CASSFEPQEKLFF. Based on the CDR3 plus reference TRBV11-2 and TRBJ1-4, the full variable domain is EAGVAQSPRYKIIEKRQSVAFWCNPISGHATLYWYQQILGQGPKLLIQFQNNGVVDDSQLPKDRFSAERLKGVDSTLKIQPAKLEDSAVYLCASSFEPQEKLFFGSGTQLSVL.